These 21 T cell receptor beta chains originate from one sample sequenced in a study of T cell responses to AZD1222 COVID-19 vaccine. The protocol was immunoSEQ multiplex PCR, while the TCRdb copy is restricted to in-frame clones and leaves out a portion. This sample has about 79,000 clones; roughly nine tenths occur once, and the top ten carry approximately 30%. Sequencing used peripheral blood, obtained 28 days after the second AZD1222 dose. The source is an adult who received the AZD1222 COVID-19 vaccine.

V gene TRBV9 combines with J gene TRBJ2-2; D gene ambiguous. The germline V and J ends were trimmed by 3 bases and 4 bases, with 7 bases remaining between them. CDR3 length equals 13 residues. The germline V gene has CDR1 SGDLS and CDR2 YYNGEE. CDR3 region: CASSERATGELFF. CDR3 bases: TGTGCCAGCAGCGAACGGGCCACCGGGGAGCTGTTTTTT.

The chain joins TRBV29-1 to TRBJ2-1, with 12 nucleotides matching TRBD2. The CDR3 runs 15 residues. Per the germline V gene, CDR1 is SQVTM and CDR2 is ANQGSEA. V dropped 1 base and J dropped 2; count of bases not matched to a gene: 0. The CDR3 sequence: CSVEGTSGTYNEQFF. In nucleotides, the CDR3 is TGCAGCGTTGAAGGGACTAGCGGGACCTACAATGAGCAGTTCTTC.

The gene calls are TRBV29-1 and TRBJ1-1; D is undetermined. V was clipped by 6 bases and J by 1 base, with 12 bases between them. CDR3 length: 13 residues. The germline V gene has CDR1 SQVTM and CDR2 ANQGSEA. The DNA for the CDR3 is TGCAGCGTCGTAGACAATTCGAACACTGAAGCTTTCTTT. The encoded protein is CSVVDNSNTEAFF.

The gene calls are TRBV6-5 and TRBJ1-1; D remains unclear. This CDR3 is built from 13 residues. CDR1 MNHEY and CDR2 SVGAGI come from the germline V gene. Trimming cost V 0 bases and J 4 bases, with 6 bases left between them. This CDR3 is CASSYSKSTEAFF. The DNA for the CDR3 is TGTGCCAGCAGTTACTCGAAGTCCACTGAAGCTTTCTTT.

The gene calls are TRBV5-6 and TRBJ1-1, with unresolved D. This CDR3 has 13 amino acids. Germline loops: CDR1 SGHDT, CDR2 YYEEEE. Trimming stripped 2 bases from V and 2 bases from J, with 7 bases between. The DNA of the CDR3 is TGTGCCAGCAGCTTCAACAGCAACACTGAAGCTTTCTTT. It is translated as CASSFNSNTEAFF.

The chain joins TRBV9 to TRBJ2-2; maybe TRBD2 (5 bases). The ends were cut back, 0 bases at V and 2 bases at J, with 8 bases in the middle. This CDR3 comprises 15 residues. Per germline, CDR1 SGDLS and CDR2 YYNGEE. The CDR3 nucleotides are TGTGCCAGCAGCGTAGCTACTAGAAACACCGGGGAGCTGTTTTTT. Its protein is CASSVATRNTGELFF.

The gene calls are TRBV28 and TRBJ1-3; D is perhaps TRBD1 (5 bases). This CDR3 contains 14 residues. V lost 4 bases, J lost 0 bases, and 7 bases lay in between. CDR1 and CDR2 from the germline V gene are MDHEN and SYDVKM. CDR3 nucleotides: TGTGCCAGCAGTTCCGACAGCTCTGGAAACACCATATATTTT. The encoded protein is CASSSDSSGNTIYF.

This chain connects TRBV4-1 to TRBJ1-5; D is possibly TRBD1 (5 bases). Between the trimmed V and J ends, which lost 1 base and 0 bases, there was a span of 10 bases. The CDR3 runs to 16 residues. Germline loops: CDR1 MGHRA, CDR2 YSYEKL. CDR3 DNA sequence: TGCGCCAGCAGCCAAGGGGGCAGGGATAGCAATCAGCCCCAGCATTTT. The encoded protein is CASSQGGRDSNQPQHF.

The V and J genes are TRBV3-1 (or the pseudogene TRBV3-2) and TRBJ1-5; D is unclear. V was pared by 1 base and J by 9 bases, with 7 bases between. Germline assignment: CDR1 LGHDT and CDR2 YNNKEL (reference sequence). The CDR3 length is 12 residues. CDR3 DNA: TGTGCCAGCAGCCAAGGGTACGGGCCCCAGCATTTT. This sequence encodes CASSQGYGPQHF.

The rearrangement joins TRBV2 to TRBJ2-2; weak D call: TRBD1 (6 bases). Germline assignment: CDR1 SNHLY and CDR2 FYNNEI. V was shortened by 4 bases and J by 2 bases, with 29 bases between the two germline ends. The length of the CDR3 is 21 residues. CDR3 residues: CASSGISSIRLGDINTGELFF. The CDR3 nucleotides read TGTGCCAGCAGTGGTATAAGTTCCATTAGATTGGGGGACATAAACACCGGGGAGCTGTTTTTT.

V gene TRBV3-1 (or the pseudogene TRBV3-2) combines with J gene TRBJ2-3, with D possibly matching TRBD2 (5 bases). Germline CDR1 and CDR2: LGHDT and YNNKEL (reference sequence). This CDR3 is built from 14 residues. V was cut by 7 bases and J by 2 bases, with 13 bases left in between. The CDR3 reads CASTRGVATDTQYF. CDR3 bases: TGTGCCAGCACTCGGGGTGTGGCCACAGATACGCAGTATTTT.

The genes are TRBV5-4 and TRBJ2-3; no reliable D call. The CDR3 has 14 amino acids. In germline, CDR1 is SGHNT, CDR2 YYREEE (reference sequence). Trimming removed 0 bases at V and 5 bases at J, with 10 bases between. The CDR3, as DNA: TGTGCCAGCAGCTTGGGTCTTGGTGGAGATACGCAGTATTTT. It encodes CASSLGLGGDTQYF.

The gene calls are TRBV5-1 and TRBJ2-1; D possibly matches TRBD1 or TRBD2 (6 bases each). CDR1 SGHRS and CDR2 YFSETQ come from the germline V gene. V lost 4 bases and J lost 8, with 10 bases in between. The CDR3 contains 12 residues. The CDR3 coding sequence is TGCGCCAGCAGCCCCGGGGGCCATGAGCAGTTCTTC. Its protein product is CASSPGGHEQFF.

There are a few counts of this clone. The V call is TRBV4-1, the J call TRBJ2-2, with D hard to call. CDR1 is MGHRA, CDR2 YSYEKL, per germline. Trimming cost V 0 bases and J 5 bases, with 16 bases left between them. The CDR3 has 17 amino acids. CDR3 sequence: CASSQESGLGRTGELFF. The CDR3 DNA is TGCGCCAGCAGCCAAGAATCGGGCCTAGGACGAACCGGGGAGCTGTTTTTT.

The genes are TRBV7-9 and TRBJ1-2; 7 nucleotides match TRBD1. V trimming: 5 bases; J trimming: 4 bases; junction bases outside the gene matches: 4. CDR1 and CDR2 (germline): SEHNR, FQNEAQ (reference sequence). The CDR3 totals 13 residues. The CDR3 DNA reads TGTGCCAGCAGCCCAGGGGGTGGCTATGGCTACACCTTC. Translating gives CASSPGGGYGYTF. The full variable domain, in which reference TRBV7-9 and TRBJ1-2 provide the parts outside the CDR3, is DTGVSQNPRHKITKRGQNVTFRCDPISEHNRLYWYRQTLGQGPEFLTYFQNEAQLEKSRLLSDRFSAERPKGSFSTLEIQRTEQGDSAMYLCASSPGGGYGYTFGSGTRLTVV.

V and J are TRBV3-1 (or the pseudogene TRBV3-2) and TRBJ2-1; D ambiguous. This CDR3 contains 12 residues. Germline CDR1 reads LGHDT; CDR2 reads YNNKEL (reference sequence). V dropped 0 bases and J dropped 8 bases, with 5 bases sitting between them. The CDR3 nucleotides read TGTGCCAGCAGCCAAGAGTTGGATGAGCAGTTCTTC. Protein: CASSQELDEQFF.

This clone showed up just a few times. The CDR3 DNA is TGTGCCAGCAGCCTACAGGGACTTCTCTCACCCCTCCACTTT. This gives the protein CASSLQGLLSPLHF. This sequence joins TRBV3-1 (or the pseudogene TRBV3-2) and TRBJ1-6; D is perhaps TRBD1 (6 bases). The V end lost 4 bases, the J end lost 10 bases, and 14 bases lay between the germline ends. Germline values: CDR1 LGHDT, CDR2 YNNKEL (reference sequence). CDR3 length equals 14 residues.

This chain uses TRBV19 with TRBJ2-7; D is possibly TRBD1 (6 bases). V was shortened by 5 bases and J by 6 bases, with 11 bases between the two germline ends. The CDR3 extends over 12 amino acids. Per germline, CDR1 LNHDA and CDR2 SQIVND (reference sequence). This CDR3 reads CASSPGVLEQYF. For the CDR3, the DNA is TGTGCCAGTAGTCCAGGGGTCCTCGAGCAGTACTTC. The complete variable domain, with remaining parts taken from reference TRBV19 and TRBJ2-7, reads DGGITQSPKYLFRKEGQNVTLSCEQNLNHDAMYWYRQDPGQGLRLIYYSQIVNDFQKGDIAEGYSVSREKKESFPLTVTSAQKNPTAFYLCASSPGVLEQYFGPGTRLTVT.

On this clone itself: The CDR3 does not close with the conserved phenylalanine or tryptophan, likely indicating a read error. The chain carries TRBV7-2 and TRBJ2-7; 11 nucleotides match TRBD2. The CDR3 sequence is 14 residues long. Germline CDR1 is SGHTA and CDR2 is FQGNSA. The junction had 4 bases not matched to a gene; V was cut back by 6 bases and J by 3 bases. CDR3 DNA sequence: TGTGCCAGCAGTTCCGGGACTAGCGGCTACGAGCAGTACCTC. Translated: CASSSGTSGYEQYL.

This clone was detected only once. The chain uses TRBV5-4 and TRBJ2-2; D unclear. This CDR3 has 14 residues. The germline V gene has CDR1 SGHNT and CDR2 YYREEE (reference sequence). V was cut by 0 bases and J by 3 bases, with 6 bases left in between. CDR3 coding DNA: TGTGCCAGCAGCTTGGGGCGAGACACCGGGGAGCTGTTTTTT. Its protein product is CASSLGRDTGELFF.

The V call is TRBV2, the J call TRBJ2-2; D not resolved. Per the germline V gene, CDR1 is SNHLY and CDR2 is FYNNEI. This CDR3 spans 14 amino acids. V was shortened by 0 bases and J by 5 bases, with 7 bases between the two germline ends. CDR3 residues: CASSEARYTGELFF. The CDR3 DNA reads TGTGCCAGCAGTGAAGCGCGGTATACCGGGGAGCTGTTTTTT.